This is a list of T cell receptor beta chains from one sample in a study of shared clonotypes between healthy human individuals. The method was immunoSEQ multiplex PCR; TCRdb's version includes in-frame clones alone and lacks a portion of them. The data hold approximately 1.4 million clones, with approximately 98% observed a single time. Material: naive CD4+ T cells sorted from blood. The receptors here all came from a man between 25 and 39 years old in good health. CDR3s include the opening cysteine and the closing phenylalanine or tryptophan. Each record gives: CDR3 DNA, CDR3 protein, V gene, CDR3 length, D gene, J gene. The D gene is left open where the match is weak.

DNA: TGTGCCAGCACCGAAGCGGGAGGGCCCACAGATACGCAGTATTTT
CDR3: CASTEAGGPTDTQYF
V: TRBV6-5
length: 15
D: TRBD2
J: TRBJ2-3

DNA: TGTGCCAGCAGCTTGGCCGCTAGCGGGAGGGCCTTTGAGCAGTTCTTC
CDR3: CASSLAASGRAFEQFF
V: TRBV5-4
length: 16
D: TRBD2
J: TRBJ2-1

DNA: TGTGCCAGCTCACCTCTCGGACAGGGACTAGGCCAAAGCTCTGGAAACACCATATATTTT
CDR3: CASSPLGQGLGQSSGNTIYF
V: TRBV18
length: 20
D: TRBD1
J: TRBJ1-3

DNA: TGCGCCAGCAGGCCGCTAGCGGAGGGTGCAGATACGCAGTATTTT
CDR3: CASRPLAEGADTQYF
V: TRBV5-1
length: 15
D: TRBD2
J: TRBJ2-3

DNA: TGTGCCAGCAGCTCCCGGGAAGGGTTGGCCGGGGAGCTGTTTTTT
CDR3: CASSSREGLAGELFF
V: TRBV7-9
length: 15
D: .
J: TRBJ2-2

DNA: TGTGCCAGCAGGGGGACAGGGCGCTCCTACGAGCAGTACTTC
CDR3: CASRGTGRSYEQYF
V: TRBV14
length: 14
D: TRBD1
J: TRBJ2-7

DNA: TGTGCCAGCAGCTTGGTATTGGGAACCTACAATGAGCAGTTCTTC
CDR3: CASSLVLGTYNEQFF
V: TRBV5-5
length: 15
D: .
J: TRBJ2-1

DNA: TGTGCCAGCAGTGAAGCGCTTCGGGGTGAAAAACTGTTTTTT
CDR3: CASSEALRGEKLFF
V: TRBV2
length: 14
D: .
J: TRBJ1-4

DNA: TGTGCCAGCAGTTTTATTGTCCGTGACGAGCAGTACTTC
CDR3: CASSFIVRDEQYF
V: TRBV28
length: 13
D: .
J: TRBJ2-7

DNA: TGTGCCAGCAGCTTCGGACCCAAGAGGGAGCAGTTCTTC
CDR3: CASSFGPKREQFF
V: TRBV7-2
length: 13
D: .
J: TRBJ2-1

DNA: TGTGCCAGCAGTGATAGAAGGACAGGGAAAGAGACCCAGTACTTC
CDR3: CASSDRRTGKETQYF
V: TRBV2
length: 15
D: TRBD1
J: TRBJ2-5